The clone carrying this T cell receptor (beta chain) was detected only a few times. Its specificity is not known. The time point is: patch test 2, 6 weeks after DPC sensitization. Treatment here: therapeutic diphenylcyclopropenone sensitization with weekly scalp DPC. The source of the sample is a study of human T cells and chemical hapten exposure. Study results and limitations: The presence of alopecia in the donors means their immune response may differ from healthy people's.

V lost 0 bases to trimming and J lost 2 bases; unmatched junction nucleotides: 7. The CDR3 covers 17 residues. Germline CDR1 is SGHTA and CDR2 is FQGNSA. TCRdb processed the RACE reads anew with MiXCR; each CDR3 protein has one entry. Here the sample spans around 80,000 distinct CDR3 sequences, about 6.6% being singletons. This chain joins TRBV7-2 and TRBJ2-5, with TRBD1 matching 9 bases. The receptor's source is a woman in her twenties or thirties with alopecia areata. Some clones in this sample may be carry-over from other donors' samples. Source: whole blood, taken in connection with sensitization to the hapten diphenylcyclopropenone (DPC). CDR3 DNA sequence: TGTGCCAGCAGCTTAGCGTTCAGCGACAGGGGGCAAGAGACCCAGTACTTC. Its translation: CASSLAFSDRGQETQYF. Full variable domain (remainder filled in from reference TRBV7-2 and TRBJ2-5): GAGVSQSPSNKVTEKGKDVELRCDPISGHTALYWYRQSLGQGLEFLIYFQGNSAPDKSGLPSDRFSAERTGGSVSTLTIQRTQQEDSAVYLCASSLAFSDRGQETQYFGPGTRLLVL.